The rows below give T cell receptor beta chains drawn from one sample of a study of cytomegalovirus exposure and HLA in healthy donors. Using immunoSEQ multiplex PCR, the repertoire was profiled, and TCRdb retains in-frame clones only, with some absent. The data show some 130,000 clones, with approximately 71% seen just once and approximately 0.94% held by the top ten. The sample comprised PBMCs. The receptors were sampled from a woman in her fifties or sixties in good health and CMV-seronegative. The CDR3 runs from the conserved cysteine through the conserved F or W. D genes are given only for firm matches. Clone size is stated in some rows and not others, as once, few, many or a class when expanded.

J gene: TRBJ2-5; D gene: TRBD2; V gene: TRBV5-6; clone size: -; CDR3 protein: CASSQRTSGRQETQYF; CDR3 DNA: TGTGCCAGCAGCCAGAGGACTAGCGGGCGCCAAGAGACCCAGTACTTC
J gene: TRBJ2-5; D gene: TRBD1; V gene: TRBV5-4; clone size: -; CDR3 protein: CASSLPGQGAETQYF; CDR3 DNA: TGTGCCAGCAGCTTACCGGGACAGGGGGCTGAGACCCAGTACTTC
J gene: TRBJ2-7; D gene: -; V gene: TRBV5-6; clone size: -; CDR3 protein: CASSHGGGGTYEQYF; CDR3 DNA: TGTGCCAGCAGCCATGGAGGGGGGGGTACCTACGAGCAGTACTTC
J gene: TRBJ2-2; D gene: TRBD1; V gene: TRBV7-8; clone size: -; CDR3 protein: CASSSTGVNTGELFF; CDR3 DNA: TGTGCCAGCAGCTCAACAGGGGTGAACACCGGGGAGCTGTTTTTT
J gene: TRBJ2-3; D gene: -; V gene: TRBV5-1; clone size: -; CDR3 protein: CASSLVGGDTDTQYF; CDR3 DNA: TGCGCCAGCAGCTTGGTAGGGGGGGACACAGATACGCAGTATTTT
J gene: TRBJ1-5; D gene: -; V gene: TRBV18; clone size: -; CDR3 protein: CASSPPERGNQPQHF; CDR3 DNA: TGTGCCAGCTCACCACCGGAAAGGGGAAATCAGCCCCAGCATTTT
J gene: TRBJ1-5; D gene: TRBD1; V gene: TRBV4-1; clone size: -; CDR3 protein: CASSQLSMGQIGQPQHF; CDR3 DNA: TGCGCCAGCAGCCAACTATCAATGGGACAGATCGGACAGCCCCAGCATTTT
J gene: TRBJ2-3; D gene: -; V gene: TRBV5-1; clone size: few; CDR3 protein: CASSLEASASTDTQYF; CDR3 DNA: TGCGCCAGCAGCTTGGAGGCTAGCGCTAGCACAGATACGCAGTATTTT
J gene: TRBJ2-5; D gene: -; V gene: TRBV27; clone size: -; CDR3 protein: CASSPSPETQYF; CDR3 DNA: TGTGCCAGCAGTCCGTCTCCTGAGACCCAGTACTTC
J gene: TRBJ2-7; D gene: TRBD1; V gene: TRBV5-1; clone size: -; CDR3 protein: CASSLPDRVQLYEQYF; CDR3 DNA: TGCGCCAGCAGCTTGCCCGACAGGGTTCAGCTTTACGAGCAGTACTTC
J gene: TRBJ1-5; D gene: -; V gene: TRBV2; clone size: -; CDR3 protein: CASSSLTNSNQPQHF; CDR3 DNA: TGTGCCAGCAGTTCCCTGACAAATAGCAATCAGCCCCAGCATTTT
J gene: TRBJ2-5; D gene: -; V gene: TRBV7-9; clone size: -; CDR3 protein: CASSLLQGGSETQYF; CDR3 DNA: TGTGCCAGCAGCTTACTACAAGGGGGTTCAGAGACCCAGTACTTC
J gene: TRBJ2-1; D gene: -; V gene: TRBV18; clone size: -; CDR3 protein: CASSPISEQFF; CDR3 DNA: TGTGCCAGCTCACCTATAAGCGAGCAGTTCTTC
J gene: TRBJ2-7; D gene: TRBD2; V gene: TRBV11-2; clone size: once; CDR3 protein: CASSLDGLAAVSSYEQYF; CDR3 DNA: TGTGCCAGCAGCTTAGATGGACTAGCGGCCGTTAGCTCCTACGAGCAGTACTTC
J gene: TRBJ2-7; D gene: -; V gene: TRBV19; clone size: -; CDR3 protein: CASSIEGVYEQYF; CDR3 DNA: TGTGCCAGTAGTATAGAGGGCGTTTACGAGCAGTACTTC
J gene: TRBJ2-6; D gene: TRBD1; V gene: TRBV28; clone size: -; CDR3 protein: CASSFSQGALGANVLTF; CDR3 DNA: TGTGCCAGCAGTTTCTCACAGGGGGCGCTTGGGGCCAACGTCCTGACTTTC
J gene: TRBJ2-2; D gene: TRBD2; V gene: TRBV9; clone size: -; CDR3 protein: CASSVTGGGYDGELFF; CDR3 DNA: TGTGCCAGCAGCGTAACTGGGGGGGGGTATGACGGGGAGCTGTTTTTT
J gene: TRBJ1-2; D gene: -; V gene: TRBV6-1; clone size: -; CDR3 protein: CASSEQGIRGYTF; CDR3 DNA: TGTGCCAGCAGTGAACAGGGGATTCGGGGCTACACCTTC
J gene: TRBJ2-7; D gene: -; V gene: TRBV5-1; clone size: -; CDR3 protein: CASSPSTGYEQYF; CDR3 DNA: TGCGCCAGCAGCCCCTCTACGGGCTACGAGCAGTACTTC